This entry concerns a single T cell receptor beta chain. The antigen is unknown. This table comes from immunoSEQ multiplex PCR, and its TCRdb copy is limited to in-frame clones, with some not included. This sample has 100,000 to 150,000 clones; roughly 90% occur once, and the top ten carry more than 7%. This sample was taken from a study of identifying expanded T cells in peripheral blood. Trimming took off 0 bases at V and 6 bases at J, with 14 bases between the two ends. From germline, CDR1 is SQVTM and CDR2 ANQGSEA. CDR3 length equals 14 residues. Study-level points and caveats: Roughly two-week clone count variance significantly increased as total template count grew. Over approximately two and four weeks, about 15 and 18 clones changed, versus more than 1 between replicates.

This receptor was identified in a person aged 18 to 75 in good health. The chain links TRBV29-1 to TRBJ1-2; no clear D gene. Specimen: blood. The CDR3 DNA follows: TGCAGCGTTGAAGATAGGGAAGGGTACGATGGCTACACCTTC. Protein: CSVEDREGYDGYTF.